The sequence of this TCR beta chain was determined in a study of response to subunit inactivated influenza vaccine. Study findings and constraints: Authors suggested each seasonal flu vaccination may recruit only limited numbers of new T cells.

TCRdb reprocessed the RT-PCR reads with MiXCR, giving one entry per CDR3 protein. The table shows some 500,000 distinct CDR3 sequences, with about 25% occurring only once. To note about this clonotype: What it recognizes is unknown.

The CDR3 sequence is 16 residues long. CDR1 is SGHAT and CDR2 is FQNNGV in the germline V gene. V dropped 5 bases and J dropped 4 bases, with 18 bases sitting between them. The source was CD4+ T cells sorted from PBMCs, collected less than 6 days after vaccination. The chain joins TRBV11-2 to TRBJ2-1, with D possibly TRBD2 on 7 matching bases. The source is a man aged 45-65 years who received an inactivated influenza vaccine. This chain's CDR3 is CASSPIGRGQYNEQFF. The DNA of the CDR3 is TGTGCCAGCAGCCCAATCGGGCGGGGGCAGTACAATGAGCAGTTCTTC.